Detailed here is one T cell receptor (beta chain). Germline V CDR1 and CDR2: SGDLS, YYNGEE. The CDR3 has 13 residues. The germline V and J ends were trimmed by 7 bases and 10 bases, with 18 bases remaining between them. This sample is drawn from a study of blood T cell repertoires in COVID-19. Study at large: The samples span acute and convalescent COVID-19 from the United States, Italy and Spain. The analysed material was cDNA or gDNA that came from T cells, B-cell-depleted T cells, or PBMCs.

Methods used by the authors: The authors estimated nucleated cell counts from reference gene primer amplification. TCRdb keeps only in-frame clones here, not all; method: immunoSEQ multiplex PCR. D and trimming come from the DNA, and the V and J calls and clone size come from that table. The table includes tens of thousands of clones, around nine tenths detected once. This chain links TRBV9 with TRBJ2-1, with TRBD2 as a possible D gene (7 bases). The TCR sequence derives from a man aged 50 or older with acute or convalescent COVID-19. Sequencing used peripheral blood. CDR3 loop: CASGGAHNREQFF. The DNA for the CDR3 is TGTGCCAGCGGGGGGGCCCATAACAGGGAGCAGTTCTTC. The full variable domain, completed using reference TRBV9 and TRBJ2-1, is DSGVTQTPKHLITATGQRVTLRCSPRSGDLSVYWYQQSLDQGLQFLIQYYNGEERAKGNILERFSAQQFPDLHSELNLSSLELGDSALYFCASGGAHNREQFFGPGTRLTVL.